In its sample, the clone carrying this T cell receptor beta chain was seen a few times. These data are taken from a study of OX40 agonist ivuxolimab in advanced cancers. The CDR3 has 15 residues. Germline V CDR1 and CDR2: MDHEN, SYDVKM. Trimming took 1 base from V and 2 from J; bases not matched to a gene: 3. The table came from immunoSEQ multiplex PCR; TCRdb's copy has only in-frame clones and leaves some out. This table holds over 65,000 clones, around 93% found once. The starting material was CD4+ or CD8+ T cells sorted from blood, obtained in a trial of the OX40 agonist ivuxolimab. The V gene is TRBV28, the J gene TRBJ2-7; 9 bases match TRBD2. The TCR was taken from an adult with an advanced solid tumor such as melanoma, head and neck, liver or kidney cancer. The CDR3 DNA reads TGTGCCAGCAGTTTATTGGCTAGCGGGACCTACGAGCAGTACTTC. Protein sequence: CASSLLASGTYEQYF.